These 13 T cell receptor beta chains were sequenced from one sample in a study of type 1 regulatory T cells. TCRdb itself ran the reads through MiXCR, one entry per CDR3 protein. Counted here are about 39,000 distinct CDR3 sequences, 10% to 15% occurring once; the ten biggest clones make up over 7.5%. Their recognized antigens are unknown. Material: cultured non-Tr1 T cells, either the whole culture or a sorted T cell fraction (not recorded which). These receptors were collected from a human donor in good health.

This clonotype was picked up many times. The chain has TRBV20-1 and TRBJ2-1; D might be TRBD1 (5 bases). V lost 4 bases and J 4 bases, leaving 14 bases between the germline ends. The CDR3 contains 14 residues. Per the germline V gene, CDR1 is DFQATT and CDR2 is SNEGSKA (reference sequence). This chain's CDR3 is CSAKEGVSYNEQFF. CDR3 DNA sequence: TGCAGTGCTAAGGAAGGGGTTTCATACAATGAGCAGTTCTTC.

This clonotype appeared many times. The CDR3 DNA is TGTGGTTCACGGCAGAACACTGAAGCTTTCTTT. This sequence encodes CGSRQNTEAFF. V and J are TRBV12-3 or TRBV12-4 and TRBJ1-1; D not resolved. The CDR3 sequence is 11 residues long.

V and J are TRBV5-1 and TRBJ2-2, with 7 bases identical to TRBD2. From germline, CDR1 is SGHRS and CDR2 YFSETQ. This CDR3 is 15 amino acids long. The V segment lost 2 bases and the J segment 6 bases; nucleotides outside the gene matches: 7. The CDR3 nucleotides read TGCGCCAGCAGCTTAAGCCTAAGCGGGGCCGGGGAGCTGTTTTTT. As protein: CASSLSLSGAGELFF.

CDR3 sequence reads: CSASPTLAGVTDTQYF. CDR3 nucleotides: TGCAGTGCTAGTCCTACACTAGCGGGAGTCACAGATACGCAGTATTTT. The V call is TRBV20-1, the J call TRBJ2-3, with 11 bases lining up with TRBD2. After removal of 3 bases from V and 2 bases from J, the junction contained 7 bases not matched to a gene. Germline lookup yields CDR1 DFQATT and CDR2 SNEGSKA (reference sequence). This CDR3 is built from 16 residues.

This clonotype showed up many times. This chain links TRBV29-1 with TRBJ2-1; the match to TRBD2 covers 7 bases. Germline-derived CDR1 and CDR2 are SQVTM and ANQGSEA. V shed 0 bases and J 10 bases; nucleotides not matched to a gene: 6. This CDR3 is 13 amino acids long. CDR3 protein: CSVEEGGRSEQFF. CDR3 nucleotide sequence: TGCAGCGTTGAAGAGGGAGGGAGAAGCGAGCAGTTCTTC.

This clonotype was seen a handful of times. This rearrangement joins TRBV5-1 to TRBJ2-2; TRBD2 might be the D (6 bases). Trimming took off 3 bases at V and 5 bases at J, with 17 bases between the two ends. Germline V gene sequence: CDR1 SGHRS, CDR2 YFSETQ. The CDR3 is 16 amino acids. The CDR3 loop is CASSWGSGSGTGELFF. The CDR3 nucleotides read TGCGCCAGCAGCTGGGGGTCCGGGAGTGGAACCGGGGAGCTGTTTTTT.

This sequence joins TRBV20-1 and TRBJ2-6; unclear D gene. Trimming stripped 5 bases from V and 0 bases from J, with 20 bases between. Germline lookup yields CDR1 DFQATT and CDR2 SNEGSKA (reference sequence). CDR3 length: 18 residues. The CDR3 sequence: CSAHDGYSWGSGANVLTF. The DNA of the CDR3 is TGCAGTGCTCACGACGGTTACTCCTGGGGCTCTGGGGCCAACGTCCTGACTTTC.

In this sample, this clonotype turned up many times. DNA for the CDR3: TGTGCCAGCAGCTTAGTTTGGCGGACAGGGGGGATGAACACTGAAGCTTTCTTT. Its protein product is CASSLVWRTGGMNTEAFF. The rearrangement links TRBV11-2 to TRBJ1-1, with TRBD1 identical over 10 bases. CDR3 length equals 18 residues. CDR1 and CDR2 (germline): SGHAT, FQNNGV. The trim removed 1 base at V and 0 bases at J, leaving 8 bases unmatched.

By sample fraction, this clonotype is medium-sized. This chain uses TRBV5-1 with TRBJ1-1; D gene ambiguous. The length of the CDR3 is 13 residues. V lost 4 bases, J lost 1 base, and 8 bases lay in between. Germline values: CDR1 SGHRS, CDR2 YFSETQ. The CDR3 region has the DNA TGCGCCAGCAGCCGGGGAGGGAACACTGAAGCTTTCTTT. Amino acids: CASSRGGNTEAFF. Full variable domain (remainder filled in from reference TRBV5-1 and TRBJ1-1): KAGVTQTPRYLIKTRGQQVTLSCSPISGHRSVSWYQQTPGQGLQFLFEYFSETQRNKGNFPGRFSGRQFSNSRSEMNVSTLELGDSALYLCASSRGGNTEAFFGQGTRLTVV.

This clonotype appeared many times. This chain joins TRBV29-1 and TRBJ2-1; maybe TRBD2 (6 bases). Per germline, CDR1 SQVTM and CDR2 ANQGSEA. This CDR3 comprises 14 residues. V lost 3 bases and J 11 bases, leaving 20 bases between the germline ends. The CDR3 spells CSVDRSGEPPKQFF. The CDR3 coding sequence is TGCAGCGTTGACCGTAGCGGAGAACCTCCTAAGCAGTTCTTC.

This clonotype appeared a few times. This rearrangement joins TRBV7-9 to TRBJ2-7; no definite D call. The CDR3 has 14 residues. With 4 bases removed from V and 0 bases from J, the gap between germline ends came to 10 bases. Germline lookup yields CDR1 SEHNR and CDR2 FQNEAQ (reference sequence). The CDR3 sequence is CASSWAVGSYEQYF. CDR3 DNA: TGTGCCAGCAGCTGGGCGGTAGGCTCCTACGAGCAGTACTTC.

The chain joins TRBV20-1 to TRBJ2-1; D perhaps matches TRBD1 (6 bases). V shed 4 bases and J shed 1 base, with 14 bases lying between them. CDR3 length: 15 residues. Germline CDR1 reads DFQATT; CDR2 reads SNEGSKA (reference sequence). The CDR3 sequence: CSAIKQGLSYNEQFF. DNA of the CDR3: TGCAGTGCTATTAAACAGGGCCTGTCCTACAATGAGCAGTTCTTC.

This clonotype was observed at least ten times. The chain is built from TRBV20-1 and TRBJ2-4; 10 bases are a match to TRBD2. Germline-derived CDR1 and CDR2 are DFQATT and SNEGSKA (reference sequence). The CDR3 is 13 residues long. V shed 5 bases and J 7 bases; nucleotides not matched to a gene: 5. The CDR3 sequence: CSAGGLAANIQYF. CDR3 bases: TGCAGTGCTGGCGGACTAGCGGCCAACATTCAGTACTTC.